What follows are 18 T cell receptor beta chains derived from one specimen sequenced in a study of beta chain features in type 1 diabetes. Every bit of the isolated RNA underwent reverse transcription, so sequencing read expressed TCRB transcripts. Profiled with immunoSEQ multiplex PCR; TCRdb holds only in-frame clones, not every one. The sample shows tens of thousands of clones, around a third of them seen only once. Material for sequencing was stem cell memory CD4+ T cells from blood. Receptors originate from a woman aged 18 to 35 in good health.

The chain couples TRBV4-1 to TRBJ2-1, with TRBD2 identical over 8 bases. Trimming removed 4 bases from V and 6 bases from J; junction bases left unmatched: 8. In germline, CDR1 is MGHRA, CDR2 YSYEKL. The CDR3 consists of 15 residues. CDR3 region: CASSPFPGGTNEQFF. CDR3 sequence (DNA): TGCGCCAGCAGCCCGTTCCCGGGGGGGACCAATGAGCAGTTCTTC.

This clone was found a few times. The rearrangement joins TRBV19 to TRBJ2-3, with 7 bases matching TRBD1. From germline, CDR1 is LNHDA and CDR2 SQIVND (reference sequence). The CDR3 spans 13 residues. V lost 8 bases, J lost 5 bases, and 7 bases stayed unmatched. The CDR3 sequence is CASSDRSGDTQYF. DNA of the CDR3: TGTGCCAGTTCGGACAGGTCAGGAGATACGCAGTATTTT.

This clone was counted between two and nine times. V gene TRBV5-1 combines with J gene TRBJ1-5; D unclear. Trimming removed 2 bases from V and 3 bases from J, with 9 bases in between. The CDR3 totals 14 residues. Germline V gives CDR1 SGHRS, CDR2 YFSETQ. The CDR3 protein is CASSFNGDNQPQHF. CDR3 nucleotide sequence: TGCGCCAGCAGCTTTAACGGGGACAATCAGCCCCAGCATTTT.

The chain has TRBV7-8 and TRBJ1-2, with D tentatively TRBD1 (6 bases). This CDR3 has 14 amino acids. The V end lost 5 bases, the J end lost 4 bases, and 14 bases lay between the germline ends. Germline CDR1 SGHVS, CDR2 FQNEAQ. The CDR3 DNA follows: TGTGCCAGCAGCAGTAGAGGACAGACCTATGGCTACACCTTC. This gives the protein CASSSRGQTYGYTF.

The V gene is TRBV4-1, the J gene TRBJ2-1; TRBD1 might be the D (6 bases). Germline V lookup: CDR1 MGHRA, CDR2 YSYEKL. Trimming cost V 0 bases and J 0 bases, with 18 bases left between them. The CDR3 runs to 19 residues. The CDR3 coding sequence is TGCGCCAGCAGCCAAGAAGGGGGTCGAGGGTGGGGCTCCTACAATGAGCAGTTCTTC. It translates to CASSQEGGRGWGSYNEQFF.

V and J are TRBV25-1 and TRBJ2-3; 8 bases match TRBD1. V trimming: 8 bases; J trimming: 2 bases; junction bases outside the gene matches: 6. Germline V gene lookup returns CDR1 MGHDK and CDR2 SYGVNS. The CDR3 has 14 amino acids. Written as DNA, the CDR3 is TGTGCCAGCGGGGGACAGGCAACCACAGATACGCAGTATTTT. It translates to CASGGQATTDTQYF.

J is TRBJ1-5 and V is TRBV5-8; D possibly corresponds to TRBD1 (6 bases). V shed 1 base and J shed 7 bases, with 15 bases lying between them. Germline V gene sequence: CDR1 SGHTS, CDR2 YDEGEE. CDR3 length: 15 amino acids. In nucleotides, the CDR3 is TGTGCCAGCAGCTTGAACAGGGTAGGAAGACAGCCCCAGCATTTT. Its translation is CASSLNRVGRQPQHF.

This chain links TRBV7-9 with TRBJ2-1; 8 bases agree with TRBD2. The CDR3 runs 16 residues. Germline CDR1 and CDR2: SEHNR and FQNEAQ (reference sequence). Germline trimming cut 8 bases from V and 5 bases from J; bases unmatched to any gene: 14. Here the CDR3 DNA reads TGTGCCAGCGTCAGAGGGGGGGGACTAGACAACAATGAGCAGTTCTTC. It yields the protein CASVRGGGLDNNEQFF.

The chain carries TRBV2 and TRBJ2-3; 10 bases map to TRBD2. CDR1 is SNHLY and CDR2 is FYNNEI in the germline V gene. Trimming took 6 bases from V and 2 from J; bases not matched to a gene: 2. This CDR3 comprises 14 residues. CDR3 protein: CASRGTSVTDTQYF. The DNA for the CDR3 is TGTGCCAGCAGAGGGACTAGCGTCACAGATACGCAGTATTTT.

This clone was picked up a small number of times. The chain employs TRBV29-1 and TRBJ2-5; 10 bases agree with TRBD2. Germline CDR1 SQVTM, CDR2 ANQGSEA. V dropped 3 bases and J dropped 5; count of bases not matched to a gene: 9. The CDR3 spans 15 residues. The CDR3 nucleotides are TGCAGCGTTGATGGAGCGGGGGGGGCTCCCGAGACCCAGTACTTC. This sequence encodes CSVDGAGGAPETQYF.

The chain couples TRBV6-6 to TRBJ1-5; D not resolved. This CDR3 is built from 15 residues. Germline V lookup: CDR1 MNHNY, CDR2 SVGAGI (reference sequence). V was cut by 4 bases and J by 2 bases, with 12 bases left in between. The CDR3 sequence is CASSSPFGGNQPQHF. The CDR3, as DNA: TGTGCCAGCAGTTCCCCGTTCGGGGGCAATCAGCCCCAGCATTTT.

This clone has just a few counts. Here the CDR3 DNA reads TGTGCCATCAGTGAATCCGGGACAGGGGCCGGTGAAAAACTGTTTTTT. This encodes CAISESGTGAGEKLFF. The chain is built from TRBV10-3 and TRBJ1-4, with TRBD1 matching 10 bases. The CDR3 sequence is 16 residues long. CDR1 and CDR2 from the germline V gene are ENHRY and SYGVKD. With 3 bases clipped from V and 7 bases from J, the junction kept 8 bases outside the gene matches.

The chain recombines TRBV2 with TRBJ1-1, with 8 bases aligning to TRBD1. The germline V gene has CDR1 SNHLY and CDR2 FYNNEI. This CDR3 region has 13 residues. Trimming cost V 5 bases and J 7 bases; bases outside gene matches: 6. CDR3 protein: CASSSQGAGEAFF. For the CDR3, the DNA is TGTGCCAGCAGTTCCCAGGGGGCAGGTGAAGCTTTCTTT.

This chain joins TRBV5-4 and TRBJ1-2; D is undetermined. V was trimmed by 0 bases and J by 3 bases, leaving 15 bases between them. Germline V lookup: CDR1 SGHNT, CDR2 YYREEE (reference sequence). The CDR3 runs 16 residues. In DNA, the CDR3 is TGTGCCAGCAGCTTGGTGGGCCAGTTCGTTGACTATGGCTACACCTTC. It yields the protein CASSLVGQFVDYGYTF.

J is TRBJ2-5 and V is TRBV5-6; 7 bases line up with TRBD1. From germline, CDR1 is SGHDT and CDR2 YYEEEE. The CDR3 totals 13 residues. V was pared by 7 bases and J by 5 bases, with 8 bases of the junction left unmatched. In nucleotides, the CDR3 is TGTGCCAGCGACAAGGGGGCGGGTGAGACCCAGTACTTC. This encodes CASDKGAGETQYF.

This clone has just a few counts. The chain couples TRBV30 to TRBJ1-2, with D unresolved. The CDR3 is 15 amino acids. Germline lookup yields CDR1 GTSNPN and CDR2 SVGIG (reference sequence). V dropped 4 bases and J dropped 5 bases, with 20 bases sitting between them. Here the CDR3 DNA reads TGTGCCTGGATCCGACCCCGGGAAGAAATGTATGGCTACACCTTC. Encoded protein: CAWIRPREEMYGYTF.

V is TRBV6-1 and J is TRBJ1-3, with 7 nucleotides matching TRBD1. After removal of 3 bases from V and 3 bases from J, the junction contained 2 bases not matched to a gene. The CDR3 sequence is 14 residues long. CDR1 is MNHNS, CDR2 SASEGT, per germline. The CDR3 nucleotides read TGTGCCAGCAGTGAGACAGGGTTTGGAAACACCATATATTTT. It is translated as CASSETGFGNTIYF.

The rearrangement links TRBV6-5 to TRBJ2-2; possibly TRBD2 for D (7 bases). The CDR3 is made up of 15 amino acids. Germline lookup yields CDR1 MNHEY and CDR2 SVGAGI. V gave up 6 bases and J gave up 6 bases, with 17 bases separating them. The CDR3 spells CASSPMRGLAGELFF. As DNA, the CDR3 is TGTGCCAGCAGCCCCATGCGGGGGCTTGCCGGGGAGCTGTTTTTT.